This T cell receptor beta chain was sequenced during a study of multiple sclerosis patients with progressive multifocal leukoencephalopathy. General study results and limits: Whether JC virus or general immunocompromise explains the findings remained unclear. Expanded clones at PML onset predated and persisted through natalizumab therapy.

The CDR3 loop spans 13 amino acids. The germline V gene encodes CDR1 SGHTA and CDR2 FQGNSA. Trimming took 5 bases from V and 6 from J, leaving 11 bases between them. Time point defined: time of PML onset. Points on this clone: Its matching antigen is unknown.

This was a survey-level run. Measured with immunoSEQ multiplex PCR; TCRdb has only the in-frame clones, and not every one. The table shows approximately 31,000 clones, with approximately 84% occurring only once. This chain links TRBV7-2 with TRBJ2-1; a possible D gene is TRBD2 (7 bases). The sequences come from PBMCs, collected from a patient treated with natalizumab. The TCR originated in a human donor with progressive multifocal leukoencephalopathy. The CDR3 region is CASSMGGGNEQFF. Written as DNA, the CDR3 is TGTGCCAGCAGCATGGGAGGGGGCAATGAGCAGTTCTTC.